A single TCR beta chain is shown here with its context. Antigen specificity is unknown. The entry originates in a study of OX40 agonist ivuxolimab in advanced cancers. Study-wide background: Those enrolled were 80% to 85% male, with a mean age of about 66 years and ages from 23 to 79. Therapy given before enrollment (anti-PD-1, anti-PD-L1 or anti-CTLA-4) was allowed, and under 45% had some. Among those treated, three patients had partial responses, one with hepatocellular carcinoma and two with cutaneous melanoma. Study results and caveats: Expanded clones tended on average to be more numerous among CD8+ T cells than CD4+.

CDR1 is MDHEN, CDR2 SYDVKM, per germline. V was clipped by 4 bases and J by 4 bases; unmatched bases: 12. This CDR3 comprises 17 residues. Sequencing was performed with immunoSEQ multiplex PCR; in TCRdb, only in-frame clones are kept and a portion is missing. The sample has about 76,000 clones; 85% to 90% are singletons. This TCR derives from an adult with an advanced solid tumor such as melanoma, head and neck, liver or kidney cancer. This chain links TRBV28 with TRBJ2-2; 7 nucleotides match TRBD2. The sample here was CD4+ or CD8+ T cells sorted from blood, taken in a trial of the OX40 agonist ivuxolimab. The CDR3, as DNA: TGTGCCAGCAGTTCCCCACAGACTAGCATAGGCACCGGGGAGCTGTTTTTT. The encoded protein is CASSSPQTSIGTGELFF.